Given below is one T cell receptor beta chain in context. Its antigen is currently unknown. The CDR3 has 15 amino acids. After removal of 0 bases from V and 8 bases from J, the junction contained 6 bases not matched to a gene. CDR1 SGDLS and CDR2 YYNGEE come from the germline V gene. The data are from a study of OX40 agonist ivuxolimab in advanced cancers. Findings of the study overall: Circulating CD4+ and CD8+ T cells showed clonal expansion by week 6 at 0.1 to 3.0 mg/kg.

Samples of blood were obtained at baseline, on cycle 4 day 1, and on cycle 7 day 1. Clones were read by immunoSEQ multiplex PCR, and TCRdb kept only the in-frame ones, dropping some. The table shows some 7,900 clones, with more than 70% occurring only once. The sequence was obtained from an adult with an advanced solid tumor such as melanoma, head and neck, liver or kidney cancer. The sample was CD4+ or CD8+ T cells sorted from blood, taken in a trial of the OX40 agonist ivuxolimab. This chain connects TRBV9 to TRBJ2-1, with 9 bases identical to TRBD1. The CDR3 protein is CASSVAGTGWYEQFF. CDR3 DNA: TGTGCCAGCAGCGTAGCTGGGACAGGGTGGTATGAGCAGTTCTTC. Full variable domain (rest looked up from reference TRBV9 and TRBJ2-1): DSGVTQTPKHLITATGQRVTLRCSPRSGDLSVYWYQQSLDQGLQFLIQYYNGEERAKGNILERFSAQQFPDLHSELNLSSLELGDSALYFCASSVAGTGWYEQFFGPGTRLTVL.